This TCR beta chain was recovered during a study of T cells after yellow fever vaccination. TCRdb reprocessed the 5' RACE reads with MiXCR, giving one entry per CDR3 protein. The sample includes about 330,000 distinct CDR3 sequences, about 7.8% of them seen just once. CDR1 is SEHNR and CDR2 is FQNEAQ in the germline V gene (reference sequence). The CDR3 consists of 13 residues. The germline V and J ends were trimmed by 4 bases and 6 bases, with 13 bases remaining between them. This clonotype was recorded at least ten times. This receptor was taken from a man younger than 35 who received the YFV17D yellow fever vaccine. The sequencing here drew on PBMCs, taken about 41 days after the first yellow fever vaccination. The genes are TRBV7-9 and TRBJ2-7; D is perhaps TRBD2 (7 bases). CDR3 in DNA: TGTGCCAGCAGCTCCCAAGGGGGGGTCGAGCAGTACTTC. Translation gives CASSSQGGVEQYF.